This T cell receptor beta chain was retrieved from a study of cytomegalovirus exposure and HLA in healthy donors. Points from the study as a whole: The study listed 150 to 200 cytomegalovirus-associated TCR beta chains. The classifier reportedly diagnosed cytomegalovirus status with high specificity and sensitivity.

Points on this clone: The antigen remains undetermined.

A multiplex PCR was run with 60 Vbeta primers and 13 Jbeta primers. How the authors handled the data: As a later analysis found, there were around 86 million unique TCR beta chains, of which around 10 million were shared. Some clones are missing from TCRdb's copy, which holds only in-frame ones; the method was immunoSEQ multiplex PCR. V, J and clone size reflect that table, while D and trimming were determined from the DNA. The table lists around 160,000 clones, around 76% of them singletons. V was trimmed by 5 bases and J by 5 bases, leaving 9 bases between them. Germline V gene lookup returns CDR1 SGHVS and CDR2 FQNEAQ. The CDR3 loop spans 12 amino acids. Unrecorded immune exposures were likely, despite nominal health at sampling.

The receptor comes from a woman between 35 and 50 years old in good health and CMV-seronegative. Source material: PBMCs. The chain combines TRBV7-8 with TRBJ1-1; D gene unclear. CDR3 sequence (DNA): TGTGCCAGCAGCCCGCTCGCGACTGAAGCTTTCTTT. It yields the protein CASSPLATEAFF.